The next 20 T cell receptor beta chains were all read from a single sample in a study of Graves' ophthalmopathy and Graves' hyperthyroidism. The authors amplified TCR beta CDR3 regions from RNA transcripts. An opening RT-PCR round employed HTBI primers and preceded a second-round multiplex PCR. TCRdb fed the multiplex PCR reads into MiXCR, producing one record per CDR3 protein. The data contain about 420,000 distinct CDR3 sequences, roughly 20% of them seen just once; the ten biggest clones take up roughly 3%. The sequenced sample consisted of peripheral blood. All receptors come from a woman between 18 and 30 years old with stable Graves' hyperthyroidism.

This clonotype was seen a handful of times. The gene calls are TRBV13 and TRBJ1-1, with TRBD1 as a possible D gene (5 bases). The CDR3 sequence is 13 residues long. Germline assignment: CDR1 PRHDT and CDR2 FYEKMQ (reference sequence). The V and J ends lost 5 bases and 5 bases respectively, with 12 bases between them. CDR3 protein: CASSRGAGTEAFF. In nucleotides, the CDR3 is TGTGCCAGCAGCAGGGGCGCAGGGACTGAAGCTTTCTTT.

The V and J genes are TRBV28 and TRBJ2-7; unclear D gene. Germline-derived CDR1 and CDR2 are MDHEN and SYDVKM. Trimming cost V 7 bases and J 1 base, with 8 bases left between them. The CDR3 sequence is 12 residues long. CDR3 in amino acids: CASMRVSYEQYF. As DNA, the CDR3 is TGTGCCAGCATGAGAGTTTCCTACGAGCAGTACTTC.

Remarks on this clonotype: Since a much larger clone is just one base distant, this may be a read error. V and J are TRBV7-8 and TRBJ2-7, with TRBD1 matching over 10 bases. Germline values: CDR1 SGHVS, CDR2 FQNEAQ. The CDR3 runs 15 residues. The CDR3 here is CASSSPGQGIHDQYF. DNA for the CDR3: TGTGCCAGCAGCTCCCCGGGACAGGGGATCCACGATCAGTACTTC.

This clonotype came up many times. CDR3 amino acids: CATSPGTGGRVTQYF. CDR3 sequence (DNA): TGTGCCACCAGCCCCGGGACAGGGGGCCGGGTGACCCAGTACTTC. The V gene is TRBV24-1, the J gene TRBJ2-5; 12 bases agree with TRBD1. The V gene end was trimmed by 7 bases and the J gene end by 7 bases; junction bases not matched to a gene: 9. The CDR3 sequence is 15 residues long. Germline assignment: CDR1 KGHDR and CDR2 SFDVKD.

This clonotype was picked up many times. The chain uses TRBV28 and TRBJ2-4, with 8 bases identical to TRBD1. The CDR3 is 22 amino acids. Germline lookup yields CDR1 MDHEN and CDR2 SYDVKM. V lost 3 bases, J lost 0 bases, and 22 bases stayed unmatched. CDR3 sequence reads: CASSFTYGQGATSIQAKNIQYF. Here the CDR3 DNA reads TGTGCCAGCAGTTTTACCTACGGACAGGGCGCTACTAGCATCCAAGCCAAAAACATTCAGTACTTC.

The chain has TRBV20-1 and TRBJ2-5; D is ambiguous. V lost 5 bases and J 4 bases, leaving 11 bases between the germline ends. Germline CDR1 reads DFQATT; CDR2 reads SNEGSKA (reference sequence). The CDR3 is 12 residues long. The CDR3 is CSAPSGPETQYF. CDR3 DNA sequence: TGCAGTGCTCCCTCTGGCCCAGAGACCCAGTACTTC.

This chain joins TRBV12-3 or TRBV12-4 and TRBJ1-6, with D perhaps matching TRBD1 (5 bases). Trimming took 6 bases from V and 6 from J, leaving 15 bases between them. The CDR3 extends over 15 amino acids. The CDR3 protein is CASSTTSGTNSPLHF. CDR3 bases: TGTGCCAGCAGCACCACATCCGGGACTAATTCACCCCTCCACTTT.

V usage is TRBV6-5 and J usage is TRBJ1-6, with D hard to call. Trimming shortened V by 0 bases and J by 8 bases, and 14 bases separated the two germline ends. The CDR3 length is 16 residues. Germline V gives CDR1 MNHEY, CDR2 SVGAGI. The CDR3 nucleotides are TGTGCCAGCAGTTACTCGACGGGCACGTCCCATTCACCCCTCCACTTT. Residues: CASSYSTGTSHSPLHF.

This chain connects TRBV28 to TRBJ1-1, with unresolved D. CDR1 is MDHEN and CDR2 is SYDVKM in the germline V gene. The CDR3 has 13 residues. With 6 bases removed from V and 1 base from J, the gap between germline ends came to 9 bases. The DNA of the CDR3 is TGTGCCAGCAGCGCCAAGGGGAACACTGAAGCTTTCTTT. Its protein product is CASSAKGNTEAFF. The full variable domain, rest sourced from reference TRBV28 and TRBJ1-1, is DVKVTQSSRYLVKRTGEKVFLECVQDMDHENMFWYRQDPGLGLRLIYFSYDVKMKEKGDIPEGYSVSREKKERFSLILESASTNQTSMYLCASSAKGNTEAFFGQGTRLTVV.

This clonotype came up many times. V gene TRBV29-1 combines with J gene TRBJ1-1; 8 bases match TRBD1. Germline CDR1 reads SQVTM; CDR2 reads ANQGSEA. Trimming removed 5 bases from V and 4 bases from J; junction bases left unmatched: 15. The CDR3 length is 16 residues. Here the CDR3 DNA reads TGCAGCGTTCACTCTAACCCGACAGGGGAGGGCACTGAAGCTTTCTTT. This encodes CSVHSNPTGEGTEAFF.

This clonotype turned up a few times. The chain carries TRBV12-3 or TRBV12-4 and TRBJ1-1; maybe TRBD1 (5 bases). The CDR3 covers 15 residues. V lost 6 bases, J lost 1 base, and 15 bases lay in between. CDR3 coding DNA: TGTGCCAGCAGCCATGCCTCAGGGAGGAACACTGAAGCTTTCTTT. Protein product: CASSHASGRNTEAFF.

This chain joins TRBV6-1 and TRBJ2-2; 7 bases are a match to TRBD2. The CDR3 covers 14 residues. Germline V gene sequence: CDR1 MNHNS, CDR2 SASEGT. V was pared by 6 bases and J by 2 bases, with 3 bases of the junction left unmatched. CDR3 sequence: CASRQAGNTGELFF. The CDR3 DNA reads TGTGCCAGCAGGCAAGCGGGAAACACCGGGGAGCTGTTTTTT.

In the case of this clonotype: A much larger clone differs from this one at a single base, so this may be a read error. The V call is TRBV6-1, the J call TRBJ1-1; weak D call: TRBD1 (5 bases). Germline CDR1 MNHNS, CDR2 SASEGT. The CDR3 runs to 17 residues. This CDR3 is CDSSGLTGLRMWTEAFF. Here the CDR3 DNA reads TGTGACAGCAGTGGCCTCACGGGGCTTAGGATGTGGACTGAAGCTTTCTTT.

This clonotype was observed many times. V is TRBV2 and J is TRBJ2-6, with 7 bases identical to TRBD1. V trimming: 6 bases; J trimming: 1 base; junction bases outside the gene matches: 6. CDR1 and CDR2 (germline): SNHLY, FYNNEI. The length of the CDR3 is 16 residues. CDR3 nucleotides: TGTGCCAGCAGATTGGGACAGACGTCTGGGGCCAACGTCCTGACTTTC. It is translated as CASRLGQTSGANVLTF. The variable domain in full, with the rest retrieved from reference TRBV2 and TRBJ2-6, is EPEVTQTPSHQVTQMGQEVILRCVPISNHLYFYWYRQILGQKVEFLVSFYNNEISEKSEIFDDQFSVERPDGSNFTLKIRSTKLEDSAMYFCASRLGQTSGANVLTFGAGSRLTVL.

This clonotype was counted only a few times. The J gene is TRBJ2-5, the V gene TRBV30; D may correspond to TRBD1 or TRBD2 (5 bases each). The CDR3 is 13 residues long. V was shortened by 3 bases and J by 4 bases, with 12 bases between the two germline ends. Looked up from germline, CDR1 is GTSNPN and CDR2 is SVGIG (reference sequence). CDR3 DNA: TGTGCCTGGAGACACCTCGGGGCAGAGACCCAGTACTTC. The encoded protein is CAWRHLGAETQYF. The full variable domain, in which reference TRBV30 and TRBJ2-5 provide the parts outside the CDR3, is SQTIHQWPATLVQPVGSPLSLECTVEGTSNPNLYWYRQAAGRGLQLLFYSVGIGQISSEVPQNLSASRPQDRQFILSSKKLLLSDSGFYLCAWRHLGAETQYFGPGTRLLVL.

There are a few counts of this clonotype. This could be a read error, since a much larger clone is one nucleotide away. V gene TRBV6-1 combines with J gene TRBJ2-5; no definite D call. This CDR3 comprises 12 residues. The germline CDR1 and CDR2 sequences are MNHNS and SASEGT. CDR3 bases: TGTGCCAGCAGTGACAGGCAAGAGACCAAGTACTTC. Protein sequence: CASSDRQETKYF.

This sequence joins TRBV18 and TRBJ1-3; the D is unclear. The CDR3 spans 16 residues. The germline V and J ends were trimmed by 3 bases and 0 bases, with 12 bases remaining between them. CDR1 is KGHSH, CDR2 LQKENI, per germline. The CDR3 DNA sequence: TGTGCCAGCTCACCCCAACGATACGTCTCTGGAAACACCATATATTTT. Protein product: CASSPQRYVSGNTIYF.

This clonotype has at least ten counts. V usage is TRBV6-2 or TRBV6-3 and J usage is TRBJ1-1, with D maybe TRBD1 (6 bases). V gave up 6 bases and J gave up 11 bases, with 22 bases separating them. Germline V gene lookup returns CDR1 MNHEY and CDR2 SVGEGT. The CDR3 loop spans 14 amino acids. The CDR3 loop is CASSITYPNRDAFF. The CDR3 DNA sequence: TGTGCCAGCAGCATTACCTACCCCAACAGGGACGCTTTCTTT.

Many counts were recorded for this clonotype. An end of the junction differs from the germline gene, which may be a read error. This chain links TRBV6-5 with TRBJ2-4; D possibly uses TRBD1 or TRBD2 (6 bases each). Germline V CDR1 and CDR2: MNHEY, SVGAGI. The CDR3 runs 15 residues. The CDR3 DNA follows: TGTGCCAGCAGTTCCACTACAGGGCGCGGGGACATTAAGTACTTC. Encoded protein: CASSSTTGRGDIKYF.

This clonotype turned up a few times. The V and J genes are TRBV20-1 and TRBJ2-2; tentatively, D is TRBD1 (6 bases). V lost 6 bases and J 4 bases, leaving 21 bases between the germline ends. The CDR3 spans 16 residues. The germline CDR1 and CDR2 sequences are DFQATT and SNEGSKA (reference sequence). In DNA form, the CDR3 reads TGCAGTGCCCAGGAGGAGTCGGGACAAGGCACCGGGGAGCTGTTTTTT. Its protein is CSAQEESGQGTGELFF.